This TCR beta chain was captured by sequencing in a study of cytomegalovirus exposure and HLA in healthy donors. The PCR contained 60 Vbeta and 13 Jbeta primers. Authors' processing steps: A later analysis tallied 87 million or so unique TCR beta chains, around 11 million of them shared. Assay: immunoSEQ multiplex PCR; the TCRdb copy retains only in-frame clones and omits some. The DNA was the basis for D and trimming; V, J and clone size are from that table. The sample holds about 180,000 clones, roughly 80% seen once. The study's findings and limits: Prior analysis indicated that the majority of TCR beta V segments exhibited productivity approximately 87% or approximately 30% of the time.

V was shortened by 5 bases and J by 4 bases, with 15 bases between the two germline ends. CDR3 length: 15 amino acids. Germline V gene data show CDR1 as WSHSY and CDR2 as SAAADI. On this clone itself: The antigen is unknown.

The chain couples TRBV10-2 to TRBJ1-5; a weak D match, TRBD1 (6 bases). This TCR derives from a woman aged 50 to 60 in good health and CMV-seropositive. Sequencing was carried out using PBMCs. The CDR3 sequence: CASSRPRGANQPQHF. As DNA, the CDR3 is TGCGCCAGCAGTCGACCCAGGGGAGCGAATCAGCCCCAGCATTTT.